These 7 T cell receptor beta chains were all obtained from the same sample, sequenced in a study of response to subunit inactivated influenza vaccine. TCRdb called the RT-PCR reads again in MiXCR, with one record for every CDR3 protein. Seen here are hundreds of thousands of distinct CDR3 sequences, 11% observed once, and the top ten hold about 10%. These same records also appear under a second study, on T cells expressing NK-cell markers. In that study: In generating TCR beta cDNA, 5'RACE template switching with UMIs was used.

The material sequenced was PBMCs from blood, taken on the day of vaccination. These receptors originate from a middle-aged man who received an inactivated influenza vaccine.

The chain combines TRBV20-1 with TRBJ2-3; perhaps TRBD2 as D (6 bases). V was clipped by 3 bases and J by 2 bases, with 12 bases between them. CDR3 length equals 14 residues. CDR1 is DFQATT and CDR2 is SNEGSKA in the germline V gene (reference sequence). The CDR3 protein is CSASGSGATDTQYF. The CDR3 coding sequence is TGCAGTGCTAGCGGTAGCGGAGCCACAGATACGCAGTATTTT.

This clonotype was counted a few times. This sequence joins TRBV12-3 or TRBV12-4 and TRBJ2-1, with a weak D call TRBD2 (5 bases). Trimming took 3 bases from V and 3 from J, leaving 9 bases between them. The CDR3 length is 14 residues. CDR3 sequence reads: CASSFWTYYNEQFF. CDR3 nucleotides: TGTGCCAGCAGTTTTTGGACTTACTACAATGAGCAGTTCTTC.

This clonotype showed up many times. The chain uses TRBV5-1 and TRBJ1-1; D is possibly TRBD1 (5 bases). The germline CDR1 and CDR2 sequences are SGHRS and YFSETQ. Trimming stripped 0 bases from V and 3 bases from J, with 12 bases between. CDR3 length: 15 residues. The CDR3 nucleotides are TGCGCCAGCAGCTTGGAGGGCGGAGGGGACACTGAAGCTTTCTTT. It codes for CASSLEGGGDTEAFF.

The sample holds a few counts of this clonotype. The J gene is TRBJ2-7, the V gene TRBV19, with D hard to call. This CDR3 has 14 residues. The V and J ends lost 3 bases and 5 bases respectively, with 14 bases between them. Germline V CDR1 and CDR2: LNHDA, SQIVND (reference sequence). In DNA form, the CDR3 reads TGTGCCAGTAGTATTGGCGCCACAAACAACGAGCAGTACTTC. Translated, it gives CASSIGATNNEQYF.

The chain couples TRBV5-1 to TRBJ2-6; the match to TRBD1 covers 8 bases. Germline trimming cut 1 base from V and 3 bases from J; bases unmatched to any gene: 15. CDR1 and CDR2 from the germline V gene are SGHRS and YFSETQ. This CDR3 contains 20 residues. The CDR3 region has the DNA TGCGCCAGCAGCTTGAGAGTAATAGGACAGGGTTCTGGTGGGGCCAACGTCCTGACTTTC. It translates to CASSLRVIGQGSGGANVLTF. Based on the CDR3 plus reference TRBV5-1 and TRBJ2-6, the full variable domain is KAGVTQTPRYLIKTRGQQVTLSCSPISGHRSVSWYQQTPGQGLQFLFEYFSETQRNKGNFPGRFSGRQFSNSRSEMNVSTLELGDSALYLCASSLRVIGQGSGGANVLTFGAGSRLTVL.

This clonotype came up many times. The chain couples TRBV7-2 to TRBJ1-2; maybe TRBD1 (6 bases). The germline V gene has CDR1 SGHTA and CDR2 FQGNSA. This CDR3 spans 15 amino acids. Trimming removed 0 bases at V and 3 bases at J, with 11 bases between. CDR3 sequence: CASSLALGGDYGYTF. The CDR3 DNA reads TGTGCCAGCAGCTTAGCGCTAGGGGGGGACTATGGCTACACCTTC.

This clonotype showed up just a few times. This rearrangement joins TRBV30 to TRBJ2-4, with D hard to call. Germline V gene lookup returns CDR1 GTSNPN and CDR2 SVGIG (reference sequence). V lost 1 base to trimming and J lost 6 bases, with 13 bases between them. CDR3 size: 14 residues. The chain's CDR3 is CAWSAANLGNIQYF. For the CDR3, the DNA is TGTGCCTGGAGTGCGGCAAATTTGGGAAACATTCAGTACTTC. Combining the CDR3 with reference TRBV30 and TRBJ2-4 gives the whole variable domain SQTIHQWPATLVQPVGSPLSLECTVEGTSNPNLYWYRQAAGRGLQLLFYSVGIGQISSEVPQNLSASRPQDRQFILSSKKLLLSDSGFYLCAWSAANLGNIQYFGAGTRLSVL.